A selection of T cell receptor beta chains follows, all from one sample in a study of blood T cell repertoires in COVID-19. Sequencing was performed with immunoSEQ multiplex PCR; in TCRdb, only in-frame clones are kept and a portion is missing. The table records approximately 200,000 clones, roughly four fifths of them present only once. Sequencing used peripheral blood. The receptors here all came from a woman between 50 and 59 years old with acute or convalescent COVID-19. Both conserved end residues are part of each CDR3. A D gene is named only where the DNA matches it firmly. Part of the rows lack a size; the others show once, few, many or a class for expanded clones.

CATSRARGTDSPLHF,TGTGCCACCAGCAGAGCCAGGGGAACGGATTCACCCCTCCACTTT,NA,NA,TRBV15,TRBJ1-6
CASSVLAGVLGEQYF,TGTGCCAGCAGCGTACTAGCGGGGGTACTCGGCGAGCAGTACTTC,few,TRBD2,TRBV7-6,TRBJ2-7
CASSGSNSPLHF,TGTGCCAGCAGTGGCAGTAATTCACCCCTCCACTTT,NA,NA,TRBV6-1,TRBJ1-6
CASSYNSNYGYTF,TGTGCCAGCAGTTACAACAGCAACTATGGCTACACCTTC,NA,NA,TRBV6-5,TRBJ1-2
CASRVDRGHQETQYF,TGTGCCAGCAGGGTGGACAGGGGTCACCAAGAGACCCAGTACTTC,NA,TRBD1,TRBV2,TRBJ2-5
CASRARLGQGGHEQYF,TGTGCCAGCAGAGCCCGCCTTGGACAGGGAGGCCACGAGCAGTACTTC,NA,TRBD1,TRBV2,TRBJ2-7
CASSLRGREGLLGELFF,TGTGCCAGCAGCTTGCGAGGACGGGAGGGCCTCCTCGGGGAGCTGTTTTTT,NA,TRBD2,TRBV5-6,TRBJ2-2
CASSRNREGTEAFF,TGTGCCAGTAGTCGAAACAGGGAAGGCACTGAAGCTTTCTTT,once,NA,TRBV19,TRBJ1-1
CASSITGGTGSTDTQYF,TGTGCCAGTAGTATTACTGGCGGGACAGGGAGCACAGATACGCAGTATTTT,few,TRBD1,TRBV19,TRBJ2-3
CASSWTSGTSEQFF,TGTGCCAGTAGCTGGACTAGCGGGACTAGTGAGCAGTTCTTC,NA,TRBD2,TRBV19,TRBJ2-1
CASRTRQGGSPLHF,TGTGCCAGTAGGACGAGACAGGGAGGTTCACCCCTCCACTTT,NA,TRBD1,TRBV19,TRBJ1-6
CASRPGQRSEKLFF,TGTGCCAGCAGACCCGGACAGCGTTCGGAAAAACTGTTTTTT,few,NA,TRBV6-5,TRBJ1-4
CASSISPANYGYTF,TGTGCCAGTAGTATTTCCCCAGCTAACTATGGCTACACCTTC,NA,NA,TRBV19,TRBJ1-2
CAWGLAGPYTQYF,TGTGCCTGGGGACTAGCGGGACCCTATACGCAGTATTTT,NA,TRBD2,TRBV30,TRBJ2-3
CASSRERTASSYEQYF,TGTGCCAGCAGTAGAGAGAGGACAGCTAGTTCGTACGAGCAGTACTTC,NA,NA,TRBV2,TRBJ2-7
CAWSGAGYGYTF,TGTGCCTGGAGCGGCGCGGGCTATGGCTACACCTTC,once,NA,TRBV30,TRBJ1-2
CASSLRYLDTQYF,TGTGCCAGCAGCCTTAGATATTTAGATACGCAGTATTTT,NA,NA,TRBV5-6,TRBJ2-3
CASSLLGLAGGPGQETQYF,TGTGCCAGCAGTTTACTGGGACTAGCGGGAGGGCCTGGGCAAGAGACCCAGTACTTC,NA,TRBD2,TRBV28,TRBJ2-5
CASTPLRGPRGYTF,TGTGCCAGCACCCCCCTGCGGGGGCCGAGGGGCTACACCTTC,NA,NA,TRBV6-5,TRBJ1-2
CASSPQGAAPLGFYGYTF,TGTGCCAGTAGCCCGCAGGGGGCAGCTCCTTTGGGGTTCTATGGCTACACCTTC,NA,TRBD1,TRBV19,TRBJ1-2
CASTPERVVSYEQYF,TGTGCCAGCACCCCGGAGCGGGTCGTATCCTACGAGCAGTACTTC,NA,NA,TRBV6-5,TRBJ2-7
CASSRATSGELFF,TGTGCCAGCAGCAGAGCGACTAGCGGGGAGCTGTTTTTT,NA,NA,TRBV2,TRBJ2-2
CASSIDRTGNTEAFF,TGTGCCAGTAGTATAGATCGGACAGGGAACACTGAAGCTTTCTTT,NA,TRBD1,TRBV19,TRBJ1-1
CASSRDIGNTIYF,TGTGCCAGCAGCAGGGACATCGGAAACACCATATATTTT,NA,NA,TRBV5-4,TRBJ1-3
CASSSDLQGSPGNTIYF,TGTGCCAGCAGTTCCGACCTACAGGGTTCGCCCGGAAACACCATATATTTT,NA,NA,TRBV28,TRBJ1-3
CASSQGGQLNEKLFF,TGTGCCAGCAGCCAAGGGGGACAGCTTAATGAAAAACTGTTTTTT,NA,TRBD1,TRBV4-2,TRBJ1-4
CASPRYVAGASTDTQYF,TGTGCCAGTCCGCGGTACGTAGCGGGAGCTAGCACAGATACGCAGTATTTT,once,TRBD2,TRBV19,TRBJ2-3
CASSKAWQGYGYTF,TGTGCCAGCAGCAAAGCGTGGCAGGGCTATGGCTACACCTTC,NA,NA,TRBV21-1,TRBJ1-2
CASRSTLAGGRDTQYF,TGTGCCAGCAGAAGCACTCTAGCGGGGGGGCGAGATACGCAGTATTTT,NA,TRBD2,TRBV25-1,TRBJ2-3
CASSSGQGGLGGEKLFF,TGTGCCAGCAGTTCGGGACAGGGAGGGTTGGGTGGTGAAAAACTGTTTTTT,NA,TRBD1,TRBV28,TRBJ1-4
CASSLASDRGTGYTF,TGTGCCAGCAGCTTAGCTTCGGACAGGGGTACTGGCTACACCTTC,few,TRBD1,TRBV7-2,TRBJ1-2
CASSLYLAGPTDTQYF,TGTGCCAGCAGCTTATACCTAGCGGGGCCCACAGATACGCAGTATTTT,NA,TRBD2,TRBV7-2,TRBJ2-3
CASSSERLSSYNEQFF,TGTGCCAGCAGTTCCGAGCGGCTAAGCTCCTACAATGAGCAGTTCTTC,NA,NA,TRBV6-2/TRBV6-3,TRBJ2-1
CASRSGENQPQHF,TGTGCCAGCAGATCGGGGGAAAATCAGCCCCAGCATTTT,NA,NA,TRBV28,TRBJ1-5
CASSRGQAFNQPQHF,TGTGCCAGCAGCCGCGGACAGGCCTTCAATCAGCCCCAGCATTTT,NA,TRBD1,TRBV6-5,TRBJ1-5
CASSFAGQSYEQYF,TGCGCCAGCAGCTTTGCAGGCCAGTCCTACGAGCAGTACTTC,NA,NA,TRBV5-1,TRBJ2-7
CASSKDRVGYTF,TGTGCCAGCAGCAAGGACAGGGTGGGCTACACCTTC,few,TRBD1,TRBV11-1,TRBJ1-2
CATSDPRQEVETQYF,TGTGCCACCAGTGACCCTCGACAGGAGGTAGAGACCCAGTACTTC,NA,NA,TRBV24-1,TRBJ2-5
CASSTGTGEGYTF,TGCGCCAGCAGCACAGGGACAGGAGAGGGCTACACCTTC,NA,TRBD1,TRBV5-1,TRBJ1-2